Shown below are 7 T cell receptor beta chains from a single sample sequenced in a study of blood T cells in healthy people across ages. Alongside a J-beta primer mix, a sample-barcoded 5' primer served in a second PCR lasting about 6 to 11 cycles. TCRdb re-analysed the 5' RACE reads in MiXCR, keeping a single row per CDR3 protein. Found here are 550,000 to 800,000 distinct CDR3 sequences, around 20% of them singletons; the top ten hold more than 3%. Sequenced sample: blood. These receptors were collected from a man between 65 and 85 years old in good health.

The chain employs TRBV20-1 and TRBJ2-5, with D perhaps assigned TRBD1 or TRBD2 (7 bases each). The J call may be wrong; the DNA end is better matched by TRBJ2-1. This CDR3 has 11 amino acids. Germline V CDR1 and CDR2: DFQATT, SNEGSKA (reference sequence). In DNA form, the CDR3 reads TGCAGTGCTAGAGTCAGGGGGGGGCAGTTCTTC. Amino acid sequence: CSARVRGGQFF.

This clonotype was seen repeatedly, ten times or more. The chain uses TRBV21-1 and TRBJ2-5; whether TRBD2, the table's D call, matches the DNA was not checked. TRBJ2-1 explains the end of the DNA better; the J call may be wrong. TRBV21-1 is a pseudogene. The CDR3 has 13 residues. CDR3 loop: CATLAGVWNEQFF. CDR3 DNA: TGTGCCACACTAGCGGGAGTGTGGAATGAGCAGTTCTTC.

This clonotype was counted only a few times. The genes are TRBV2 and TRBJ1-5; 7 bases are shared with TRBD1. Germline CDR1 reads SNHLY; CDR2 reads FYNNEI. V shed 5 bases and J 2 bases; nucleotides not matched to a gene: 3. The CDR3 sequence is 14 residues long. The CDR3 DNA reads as TGTGCCAGCAGTCACGACAGGGGCAATCAGCCCCAGCATTTT. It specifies CASSHDRGNQPQHF.

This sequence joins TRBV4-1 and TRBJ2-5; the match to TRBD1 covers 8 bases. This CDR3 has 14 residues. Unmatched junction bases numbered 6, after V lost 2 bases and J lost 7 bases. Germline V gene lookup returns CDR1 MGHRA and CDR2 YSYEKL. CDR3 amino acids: CASSQRQGRGTQYF. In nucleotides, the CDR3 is TGCGCCAGCAGCCAACGACAGGGGAGAGGGACCCAGTACTTC.

The CDR3 coding sequence is TGCGCCAGCAGCGTGACAGGGGACGATACGCAGTATTTT. It codes for CASSVTGDDTQYF. V usage is TRBV5-1 and J usage is TRBJ2-3; 8 bases line up with TRBD1. V gave up 4 bases and J gave up 6 bases; unmatched junction bases: 4. The CDR3 is 13 residues long. Germline V gene sequence: CDR1 SGHRS, CDR2 YFSETQ.

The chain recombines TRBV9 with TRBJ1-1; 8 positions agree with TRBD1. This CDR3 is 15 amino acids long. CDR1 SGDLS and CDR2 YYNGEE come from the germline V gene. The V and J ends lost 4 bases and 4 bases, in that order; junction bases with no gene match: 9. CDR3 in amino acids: CASSKTDREGTEAFF. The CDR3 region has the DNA TGTGCCAGCAGCAAAACGGACAGGGAGGGCACTGAAGCTTTCTTT.

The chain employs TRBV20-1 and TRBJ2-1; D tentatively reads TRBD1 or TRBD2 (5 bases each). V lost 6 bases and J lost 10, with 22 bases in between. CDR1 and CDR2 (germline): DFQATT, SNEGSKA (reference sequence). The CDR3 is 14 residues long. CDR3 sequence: CSADGTSPLKEQFF. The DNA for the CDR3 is TGCAGTGCAGACGGGACCTCCCCCCTCAAGGAGCAGTTCTTC.